This T cell receptor (beta chain) derives from a study of blood T cell repertoires in COVID-19. Looking at the study overall: The United States, Italy and Spain supplied acute and convalescent COVID-19 samples. PBMCs, B-cell-depleted T cells, or T cells provided the cDNA or gDNA that made up the material.

The method was immunoSEQ multiplex PCR; TCRdb's version includes in-frame clones alone and lacks a portion of them. Among under 45,000 clones listed, roughly nine tenths were seen once. This CDR3 is 13 amino acids long. Germline V CDR1 and CDR2: ENHRY, SYGVKD. Trimming cost V 10 bases and J 4 bases, with 14 bases left between them. The chain links TRBV10-3 to TRBJ1-5, with D possibly being TRBD1 (5 bases). The receptor was derived from a human donor in a cohort sampled during active COVID-19. The sample was peripheral blood. DNA of the CDR3: TGTGCCAGCCAAGGGACTCAAAATCAGCCCCAGCATTTT. It codes for CASQGTQNQPQHF.